This T cell receptor (beta chain) was identified during a study of blood T cell repertoires in COVID-19. Across the whole study: Sources were T cells, B-cell-depleted T cells, or PBMCs; the material itself was cDNA or gDNA.

In the source study's methods: Reference gene primer amplification gave estimated nucleated cell counts. This table comes from immunoSEQ multiplex PCR, and its TCRdb copy is limited to in-frame clones, with some not included. For V, J and clone size, that table is used; D and trimming come from the DNA. The table has more than 300,000 clones, approximately 90% seen once. Participants' reported clinical history set cohort assignment. Recovered participants had two consecutive negative NP/OP PCR tests, healthcare professional clearance, or symptom resolution. This sequence was found in a woman in her late teens or twenties who had recovered from COVID-19. The sequenced material came from PBMCs or T cells enriched from blood (not recorded which).

CDR3 amino acids: CASSENEGPSSYEQYF. In DNA form, the CDR3 reads TGTGCCAGCAGTGAAAACGAGGGCCCTAGCTCCTACGAGCAGTACTTC. The V call is TRBV6-1, the J call TRBJ2-7, with D perhaps TRBD2 (5 bases). CDR3 size: 16 residues. The V and J ends lost 2 bases and 0 bases respectively, with 14 bases between them. Germline V gene data show CDR1 as MNHNS and CDR2 as SASEGT.